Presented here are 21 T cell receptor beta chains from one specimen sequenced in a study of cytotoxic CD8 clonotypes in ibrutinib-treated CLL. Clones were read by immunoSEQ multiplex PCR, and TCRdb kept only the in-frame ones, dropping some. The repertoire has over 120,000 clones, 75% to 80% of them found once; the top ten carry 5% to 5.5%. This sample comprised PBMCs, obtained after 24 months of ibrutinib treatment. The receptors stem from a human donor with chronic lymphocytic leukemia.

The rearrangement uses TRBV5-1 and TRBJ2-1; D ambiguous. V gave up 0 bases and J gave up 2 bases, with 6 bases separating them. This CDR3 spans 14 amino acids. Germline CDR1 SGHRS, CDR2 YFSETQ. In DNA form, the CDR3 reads TGCGCCAGCAGCTTGGTGTCGGCCTACAATGAGCAGTTCTTC. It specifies CASSLVSAYNEQFF.

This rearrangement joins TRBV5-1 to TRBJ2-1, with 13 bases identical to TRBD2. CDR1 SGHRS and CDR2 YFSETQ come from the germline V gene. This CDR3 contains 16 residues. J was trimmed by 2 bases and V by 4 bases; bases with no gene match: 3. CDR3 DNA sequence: TGCGCCAGCAGCGGGGGGACTAGCGGGACCTACAATGAGCAGTTCTTC. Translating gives CASSGGTSGTYNEQFF.

CDR3 loop: CASSHPPDRASAGELFF. CDR3 bases: TGCGCCAGCAGCCACCCGCCGGACAGGGCGAGTGCCGGGGAGCTGTTTTTT. The chain recombines TRBV4-1 with TRBJ2-2, with 8 bases matching TRBD1. With 3 bases clipped from V and 6 bases from J, the junction kept 12 bases outside the gene matches. CDR1 and CDR2 (germline): MGHRA, YSYEKL. The CDR3 length is 17 residues.

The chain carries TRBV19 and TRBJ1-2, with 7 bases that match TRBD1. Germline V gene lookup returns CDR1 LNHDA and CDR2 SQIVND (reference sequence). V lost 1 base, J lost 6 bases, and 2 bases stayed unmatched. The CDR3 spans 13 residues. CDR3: CASSIGDSNGYTF. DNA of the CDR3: TGTGCCAGTAGTATAGGGGACAGCAATGGCTACACCTTC.

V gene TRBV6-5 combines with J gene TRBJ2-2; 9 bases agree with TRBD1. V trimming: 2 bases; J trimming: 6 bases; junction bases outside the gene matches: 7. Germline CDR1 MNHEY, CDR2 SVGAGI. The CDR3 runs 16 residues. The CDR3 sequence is CASSYPTGGRAGELFF. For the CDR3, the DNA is TGTGCCAGCAGTTACCCCACAGGGGGCCGAGCCGGGGAGCTGTTTTTT.

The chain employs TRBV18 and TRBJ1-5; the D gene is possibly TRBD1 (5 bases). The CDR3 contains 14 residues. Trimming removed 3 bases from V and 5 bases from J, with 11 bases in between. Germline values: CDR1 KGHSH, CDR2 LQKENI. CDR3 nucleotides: TGTGCCAGCTCACCCACGGACACCTATCAGCCCCAGCATTTT. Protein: CASSPTDTYQPQHF.

This CDR3 reads CASRTGTGSNQPQHF. The DNA of the CDR3 is TGTGCCAGCAGGACCGGGACAGGGAGCAATCAGCCCCAGCATTTT. The chain joins TRBV2 to TRBJ1-5; 9 bases agree with TRBD1. This CDR3 spans 15 amino acids. Germline lookup yields CDR1 SNHLY and CDR2 FYNNEI. Losses at the gene ends were 6 bases for V and 1 base for J; bases not matched to a gene: 4.

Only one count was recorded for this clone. The CDR3 loop reads CASSQSSGAFF. The CDR3 bases are TGTGCCAGCAGCCAATCTTCGGGGGCTTTCTTT. The chain has TRBV16 and TRBJ1-1; D is undetermined. The V end was cut by 0 bases, the J end by 11 bases, with 7 bases between. The CDR3 length is 11 residues. Per germline, CDR1 KGHSY and CDR2 FQNENV. The full variable domain, its missing parts supplied by reference TRBV16 and TRBJ1-1, is GEEVAQTPKHLVRGEGQKAKLYCAPIKGHSYVFWYQQVLKNEFKFLISFQNENVFDETGMPKERFSAKCLPNSPCSLEIQATKLEDSAVYFCASSQSSGAFFGQGTRLTVV.

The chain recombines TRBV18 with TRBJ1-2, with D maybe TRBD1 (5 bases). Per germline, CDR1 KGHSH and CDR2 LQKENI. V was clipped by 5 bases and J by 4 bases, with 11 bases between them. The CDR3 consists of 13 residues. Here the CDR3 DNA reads TGTGCCAGCTCATTGGGACGGACCTATGGCTACACCTTC. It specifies CASSLGRTYGYTF.

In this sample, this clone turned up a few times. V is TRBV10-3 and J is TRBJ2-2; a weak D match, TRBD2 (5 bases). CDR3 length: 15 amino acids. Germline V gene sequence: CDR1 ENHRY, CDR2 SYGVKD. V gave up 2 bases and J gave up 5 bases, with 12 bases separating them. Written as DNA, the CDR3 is TGTGCCATCAGTGAGGGACCCCGGAGGACCGGGGAGCTGTTTTTT. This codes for CAISEGPRRTGELFF.

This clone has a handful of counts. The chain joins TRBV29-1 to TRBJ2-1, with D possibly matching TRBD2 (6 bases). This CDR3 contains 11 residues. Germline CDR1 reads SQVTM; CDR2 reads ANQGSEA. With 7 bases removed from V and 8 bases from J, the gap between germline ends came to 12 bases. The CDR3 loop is CSGDGGDEQFF. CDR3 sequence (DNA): TGCAGCGGGGACGGGGGTGATGAGCAGTTCTTC.

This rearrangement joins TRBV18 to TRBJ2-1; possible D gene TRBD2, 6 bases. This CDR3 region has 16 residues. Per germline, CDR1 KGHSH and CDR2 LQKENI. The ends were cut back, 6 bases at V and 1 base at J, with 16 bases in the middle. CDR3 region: CASSPGPRGSYNEQFF. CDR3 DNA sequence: TGTGCCAGCTCCCCGGGCCCCCGGGGGTCCTACAATGAGCAGTTCTTC.

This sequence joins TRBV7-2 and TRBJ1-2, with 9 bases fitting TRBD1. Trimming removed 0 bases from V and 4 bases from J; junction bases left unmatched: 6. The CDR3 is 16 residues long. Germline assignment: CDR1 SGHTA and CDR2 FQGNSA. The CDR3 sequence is CASSLAQQGAAYGYTF. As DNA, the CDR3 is TGTGCCAGCAGCTTAGCCCAACAGGGGGCGGCCTATGGCTACACCTTC.

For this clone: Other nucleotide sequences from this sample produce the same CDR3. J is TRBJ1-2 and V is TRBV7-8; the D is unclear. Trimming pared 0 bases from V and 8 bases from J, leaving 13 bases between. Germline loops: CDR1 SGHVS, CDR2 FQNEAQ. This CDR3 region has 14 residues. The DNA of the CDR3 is TGTGCCAGCAGCTTAGCAGGGATAGGTAGCGGCTACACCTTC. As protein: CASSLAGIGSGYTF.

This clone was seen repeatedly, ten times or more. The CDR3: CASRNPGTGVTGELFF. DNA of the CDR3: TGTGCCAGCAGGAACCCCGGGACAGGGGTGACCGGGGAGCTGTTTTTT. V gene TRBV28 combines with J gene TRBJ2-2; TRBD1 matches 10 bases. The germline V gene encodes CDR1 MDHEN and CDR2 SYDVKM. The CDR3 contains 16 residues. J gave up 5 bases and V 6 bases, and 9 bases lay outside the gene matches.

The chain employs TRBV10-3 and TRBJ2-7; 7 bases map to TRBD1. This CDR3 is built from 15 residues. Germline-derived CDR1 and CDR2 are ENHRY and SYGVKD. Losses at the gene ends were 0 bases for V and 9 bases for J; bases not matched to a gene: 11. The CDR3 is CAISESRGQVLGQYF. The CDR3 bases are TGTGCCATCAGTGAGTCCCGAGGACAGGTCTTAGGGCAGTACTTC.

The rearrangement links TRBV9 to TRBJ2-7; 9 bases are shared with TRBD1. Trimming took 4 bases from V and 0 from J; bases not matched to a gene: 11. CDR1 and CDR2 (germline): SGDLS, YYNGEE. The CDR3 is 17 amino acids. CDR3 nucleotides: TGTGCCAGCAGCCCCGGACAGGGGTTCTTCTCCTCCTACGAGCAGTACTTC. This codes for CASSPGQGFFSSYEQYF.

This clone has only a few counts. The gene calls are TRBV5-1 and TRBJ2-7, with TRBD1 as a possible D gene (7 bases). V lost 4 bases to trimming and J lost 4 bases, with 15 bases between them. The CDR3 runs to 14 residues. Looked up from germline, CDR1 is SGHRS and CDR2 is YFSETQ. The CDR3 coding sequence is TGCGCCAGCAGCCCGGGGGACAGACCTTACGAGCAGTACTTC. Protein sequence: CASSPGDRPYEQYF.

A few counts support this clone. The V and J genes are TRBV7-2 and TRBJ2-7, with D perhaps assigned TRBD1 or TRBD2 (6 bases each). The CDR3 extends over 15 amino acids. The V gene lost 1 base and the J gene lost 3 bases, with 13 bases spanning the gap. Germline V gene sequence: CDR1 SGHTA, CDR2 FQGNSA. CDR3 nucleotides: TGTGCCAGCAGCTTAGGGGACGGGGGCCTCTACGAGCAGTACTTC. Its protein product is CASSLGDGGLYEQYF.

The CDR3, as DNA: TGTGCCAGCAGCTTGGCGAGCGACTGGGGGACCCAGTACTTC. Translation gives CASSLASDWGTQYF. The rearrangement joins TRBV4-2 to TRBJ2-5; D ambiguous. This CDR3 is 14 amino acids long. Germline V gene data show CDR1 as LGHNA and CDR2 as YNFKEQ. Trimming took 5 bases from V and 7 from J, leaving 17 bases between them.

CDR3 coding DNA: TGTGCCAGCAGCTTGTCGGGGTCGCACAATGAGCAGTTCTTC. It specifies CASSLSGSHNEQFF. V gene TRBV5-6 combines with J gene TRBJ2-1; perhaps TRBD2 as D (5 bases). V lost 1 base to trimming and J lost 5 bases, with 10 bases between them. Germline lookup yields CDR1 SGHDT and CDR2 YYEEEE. The CDR3 spans 14 residues.